This T cell receptor beta chain comes out of a study of graft-versus-host responses after intestinal transplantation. About the study: Transplants were multivisceral, liver-intestinal, or isolated intestinal. Among the recipients, all got anti-thymocyte globulin induction and then tacrolimus and steroids for around three years.

Sequenced by immunoSEQ multiplex PCR; TCRdb stores in-frame clones only, minus some. Here the sample spans tens of thousands of clones, 92% being singletons. Study-level points and caveats: Investigators detected GvH clones in recipient marrow, with some emerging earlier in ileum or blood.

Details on this clone: The antigen is unknown.

The CDR3 totals 14 residues. Germline trimming cut 2 bases from V and 5 bases from J; bases unmatched to any gene: 7. From germline, CDR1 is SGHRS and CDR2 YFSETQ. This chain connects TRBV5-1 to TRBJ2-7; 7 nucleotides agree with TRBD2. The source of this sequence is a human patient who received an intestinal transplant, so some T cells may come from the graft donor. This specimen consisted of PBMCs, obtained 98 days after intestinal transplantation. CDR3 bases: TGCGCCAGCAGCTTCGGCGGGAGAACCCACGAGCAGTACTTC. Translated: CASSFGGRTHEQYF.